The 10 T cell receptor beta chains given below trace back to one sample, sequenced in a study of T-cell reconstitution after alpha-beta-depleted transplantation in children. During its preparation, the TCRbeta library received unique molecular identifiers. TCRdb reanalysed the PCR reads using MiXCR and keeps one entry per CDR3 protein. The sample gives hundreds of thousands of distinct CDR3 sequences, roughly a tenth of which show up once; just over 2% is in the top ten. This specimen was PBMCs, taken before TCRalphabeta/CD19-depleted stem cell transplant. These receptors were collected from a child aged 2 to 10 with inherited bone marrow failure, due to receive a stem cell transplant.

This clonotype appeared many times. The J gene is TRBJ2-3, the V gene TRBV5-1; 7 nucleotides agree with TRBD2. V shed 1 base and J 2 bases; nucleotides not matched to a gene: 4. CDR1 is SGHRS, CDR2 YFSETQ, per germline. This CDR3 has 15 amino acids. This CDR3 reads CASSLSTSLTDTQYF. CDR3 in DNA: TGCGCCAGCAGCTTGTCGACTAGCCTCACAGATACGCAGTATTTT.

As concerns this clonotype: Since a much larger clone is just one base distant, this may be a read error. This sequence joins TRBV20-1 and TRBJ1-5, with D uncertain. The CDR3 loop spans 12 amino acids. Germline lookup yields CDR1 DFQATT and CDR2 SNEGSKA (reference sequence). The CDR3 sequence is CSAIDTNRPQHF. CDR3 coding DNA: TGCAGTGCTATCGACACAAATCGGCCCCAGCATTTT.

This clonotype appeared a few times. This rearrangement joins TRBV7-9 to TRBJ2-7; TRBD1 matches at 10 bases. The germline gives CDR1 SEHNR, CDR2 FQNEAQ (reference sequence). J lost 5 bases, V lost 5 bases, and 3 bases had no gene match. CDR3 length: 13 residues. The CDR3 spells CASSAGTGDEQYF. The CDR3, as DNA: TGTGCCAGCAGCGCCGGGACAGGGGACGAGCAGTACTTC.

J is TRBJ2-1 and V is TRBV7-9; TRBD1 matches at 8 bases. CDR1 is SEHNR, CDR2 FQNEAQ, per germline (reference sequence). This CDR3 spans 16 amino acids. Germline trimming cut 4 bases from V and 7 bases from J; bases unmatched to any gene: 12. CDR3 sequence reads: CASSSVKDRVINEQFF. The CDR3 region has the DNA TGTGCCAGCAGCTCGGTCAAGGACAGGGTAATAAATGAGCAGTTCTTC.

This clonotype was seen ten or more times. The chain joins TRBV5-1 to TRBJ2-7; possible D gene TRBD2, 5 bases. Trimming left V 2 bases short and J 6 bases short, with 15 bases between. The germline V gene has CDR1 SGHRS and CDR2 YFSETQ. The CDR3 sequence is 14 residues long. CDR3 protein: CASSLIPDAGEQYF. CDR3 bases: TGCGCCAGCAGCTTAATCCCTGACGCGGGCGAGCAGTACTTC.

The CDR3, as DNA: TGTGCCAGCAGCCAGGGATTTCTTCAGCCCCAGCATTTT. This gives the protein CASSQGFLQPQHF. The genes are TRBV12-3 or TRBV12-4 and TRBJ1-5; possible D gene TRBD1, 5 bases. The V end lost 6 bases, the J end lost 6 bases, and 12 bases lay between the germline ends. The CDR3 has 13 residues.

Regarding this clonotype: Germline is not matched at one junction end, which may reflect a read error. The V and J genes are TRBV29-1 and TRBJ2-1; 10 nucleotides line up with TRBD1. Germline V gene sequence: CDR1 SQVTM, CDR2 ANQGSEA. CDR3 length: 16 residues. CDR3 sequence (DNA): TGCAGCGTTTTTAAAGGGACAGGGGACTCCTACAATGACCAGTTCTTC. It encodes CSVFKGTGDSYNDQFF.

At least ten counts were recorded for this clonotype. The rearrangement uses TRBV20-1 and TRBJ2-1; D remains ambiguous. The CDR3 runs to 14 residues. Trimming pared 3 bases from V and 5 bases from J, leaving 14 bases between. CDR1 is DFQATT, CDR2 SNEGSKA, per germline (reference sequence). The CDR3 sequence is CSARVRRGNNEQFF. Here the CDR3 DNA reads TGCAGTGCTAGGGTCCGGCGTGGGAACAATGAGCAGTTCTTC.

With regard to this clonotype: A read error may be the cause here, since a much bigger clone is one base away. The chain carries TRBV10-3 and TRBJ2-7; 7 nucleotides line up with TRBD2. Per the germline V gene, CDR1 is ENHRY and CDR2 is SYGVKD. The CDR3 totals 14 residues. The V gene end was trimmed by 5 bases and the J gene end by 10 bases; junction bases not matched to a gene: 14. CDR3 sequence reads: CAISLARGVGDQYF. Written as DNA, the CDR3 is TGTGCCATCAGTCTGGCCCGGGGGGTTGGCGACCAGTACTTC.

Ten or more counts support this clonotype. This chain connects TRBV12-3 or TRBV12-4 to TRBJ2-7; 8 nucleotides align to TRBD2. The length of the CDR3 is 14 residues. V was pared by 8 bases and J by 0 bases, with 6 bases of the junction left unmatched. CDR3 amino acids: CASLSGVGSYEQYF. The CDR3 DNA reads TGTGCCAGCCTTAGCGGGGTCGGCTCCTACGAGCAGTACTTC.